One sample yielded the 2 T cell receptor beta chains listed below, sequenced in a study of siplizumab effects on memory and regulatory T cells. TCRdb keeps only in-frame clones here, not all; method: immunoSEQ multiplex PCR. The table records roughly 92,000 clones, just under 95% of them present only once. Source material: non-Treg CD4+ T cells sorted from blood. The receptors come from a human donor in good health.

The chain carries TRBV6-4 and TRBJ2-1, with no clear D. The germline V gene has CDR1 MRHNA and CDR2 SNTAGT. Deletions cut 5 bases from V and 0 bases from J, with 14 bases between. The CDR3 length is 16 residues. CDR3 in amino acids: CASSRVGRSSYNEQFF. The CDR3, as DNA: TGTGCCAGCAGTAGGGTAGGACGGAGCTCCTACAATGAGCAGTTCTTC.

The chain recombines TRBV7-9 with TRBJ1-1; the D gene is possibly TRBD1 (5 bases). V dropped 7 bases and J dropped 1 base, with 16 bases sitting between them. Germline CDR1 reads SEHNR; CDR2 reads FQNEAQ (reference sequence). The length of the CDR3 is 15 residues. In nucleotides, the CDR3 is TGTGCCAGCAACCCTGCGAAGGGGCCGAACACTGAAGCTTTCTTT. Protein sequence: CASNPAKGPNTEAFF.